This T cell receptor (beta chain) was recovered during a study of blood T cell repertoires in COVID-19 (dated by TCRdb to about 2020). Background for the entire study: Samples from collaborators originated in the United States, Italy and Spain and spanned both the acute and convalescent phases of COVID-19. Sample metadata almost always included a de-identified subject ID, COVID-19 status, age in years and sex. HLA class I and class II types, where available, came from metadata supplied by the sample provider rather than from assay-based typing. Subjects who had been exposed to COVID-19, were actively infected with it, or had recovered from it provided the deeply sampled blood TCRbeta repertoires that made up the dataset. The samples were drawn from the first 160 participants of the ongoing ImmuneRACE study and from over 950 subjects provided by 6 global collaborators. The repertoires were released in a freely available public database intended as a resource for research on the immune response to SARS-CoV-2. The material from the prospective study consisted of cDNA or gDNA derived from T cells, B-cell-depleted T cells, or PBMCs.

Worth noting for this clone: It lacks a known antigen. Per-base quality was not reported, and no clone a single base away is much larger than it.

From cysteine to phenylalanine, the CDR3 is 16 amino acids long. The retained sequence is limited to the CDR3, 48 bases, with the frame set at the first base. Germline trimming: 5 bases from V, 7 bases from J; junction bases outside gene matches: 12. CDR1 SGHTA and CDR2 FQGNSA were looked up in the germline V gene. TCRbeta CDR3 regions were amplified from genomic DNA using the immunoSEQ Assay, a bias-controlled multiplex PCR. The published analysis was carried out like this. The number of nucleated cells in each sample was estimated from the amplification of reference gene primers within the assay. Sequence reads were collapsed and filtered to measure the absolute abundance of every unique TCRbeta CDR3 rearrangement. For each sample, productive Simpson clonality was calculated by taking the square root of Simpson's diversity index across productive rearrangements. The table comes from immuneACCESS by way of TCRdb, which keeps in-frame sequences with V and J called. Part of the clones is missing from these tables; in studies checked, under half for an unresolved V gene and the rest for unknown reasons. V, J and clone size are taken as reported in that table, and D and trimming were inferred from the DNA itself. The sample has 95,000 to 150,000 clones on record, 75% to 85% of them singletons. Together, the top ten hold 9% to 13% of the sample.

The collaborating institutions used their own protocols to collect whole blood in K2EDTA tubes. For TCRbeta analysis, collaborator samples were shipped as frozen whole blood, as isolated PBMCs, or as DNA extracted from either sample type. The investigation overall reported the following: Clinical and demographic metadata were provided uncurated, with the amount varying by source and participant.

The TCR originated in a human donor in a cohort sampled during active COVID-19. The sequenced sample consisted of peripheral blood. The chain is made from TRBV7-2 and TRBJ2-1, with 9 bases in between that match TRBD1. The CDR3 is CASSPRLGQGRNEQFF. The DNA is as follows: TGTGCCAGCAGCCCTAGGCTGGGACAGGGAAGGAATGAGCAGTTCTTC.